This T cell receptor beta chain was identified in a study of blood T cells in healthy people across ages. Total RNA, at least 6 micrograms per sample, came from PBMCs. Worth noting for this clonotype: Its specificity is unknown.

Study results and limitations: What prevented conclusive comparison of naive and antigen-experienced cells was that PBMCs were unsorted.

Primed by a sample-barcoded 5' primer and a J-beta primer mix, a second PCR proceeded for about 6 to 11 cycles. TCRdb re-derived calls from the 5' RACE reads in MiXCR, one entry per CDR3 protein. The sample has hundreds of thousands of distinct CDR3 sequences, roughly 26% seen once. The CDR3 length is 17 residues. Germline CDR1 MGHRA, CDR2 YSYEKL. The sample also formed part of further work on T cells of mothers and their children. Turning to that study: Among related mother-child pairs, overlap was slightly higher than in unrelated pairs, though not significantly.

The V gene is TRBV4-1, the J gene TRBJ2-7; 11 nucleotides agree with TRBD2. Near its end, the DNA agrees better with TRBJ2-5, so the J call may be wrong. The receptor was isolated from a boy between 10 and 17 years old in good health. The material sequenced was blood. The CDR3 reads CASRLFTGTSGQETQYF. The CDR3 region has the DNA TGCGCCAGCAGGCTGTTTACCGGGACTAGCGGCCAAGAGACCCAGTACTTC.